Listed below are T cell receptor beta chains from one sample, sequenced in a study of blood T cell repertoires in COVID-19. Produced via immunoSEQ multiplex PCR; TCRdb's table is partial and in-frame only. The profile shows about 88,000 clones, around 85% of them singletons. The sample taken for sequencing was peripheral blood. Receptors were obtained from a woman in her 70s with acute or convalescent COVID-19. The CDR3 runs from the conserved cysteine through the conserved F or W. Fields, in order: V gene, CDR3 length, CDR3 protein.

TRBV6-5 12 CASSSLSSPLHF
TRBV13 16 CASSYNSLREGGTQYF
TRBV5-1 14 CASSLAGGVNEQFF
TRBV6-5 15 CASSYDGGLGNIQYF
TRBV19 17 CASKERTGIRSGYGYTF
TRBV7-9 15 CASSPGQQHRDTQYF
TRBV4-1 15 CASSHIQGAEGGYTF
TRBV4-1 15 CASSSGTSGYNEQFF
TRBV24-1 16 CATSEGGRVSNQPQHF
TRBV13 15 CASSLDRDVLRGAFF
TRBV19 13 CASSFYGGSEQFF
TRBV7-6 15 CASSLGASPDNEQFF
TRBV19 13 CASSRQGQAEAFF
TRBV6-5 13 CASQADSYNEQFF
TRBV9 16 CASSLRLAPSTDTQYF
TRBV7-9 17 CASSLDPREMNTGELFF
TRBV5-6 12 CASSFQPDEQFF
TRBV6-5 14 CASSLTGVNQPQHF
TRBV6-6 16 CASSYGGGRWTGELFF
TRBV18 17 CASSPRGRDPSGNTIYF
TRBV7-9 15 CASSLVEGSQETQYF
TRBV6-5 16 CASSSRLAGDYNEQFF
TRBV24-1 13 CATSEGGYTEAFF
TRBV10-2 15 CASSEMTSGINEQFF
TRBV6-1 14 CASSEARVGSGYTF
TRBV4-1 15 CASSQGPGYPGGYTF
TRBV28 13 CASRVGTHYGYTF
TRBV27 15 CASSFGTGYSFGYTF
TRBV6-1 14 CASSDGGWAYGYTF
TRBV15 14 CATRPGLAGGLQFF
TRBV28 14 CASQTPGVIGGYTF
TRBV5-1 15 CASSLETGRGEKLFF
TRBV5-6 13 CASSFISGNTIYF
TRBV10-1 13 CASSESGQYGYTF
TRBV7-6 15 CASSLDSGGANEQFF
TRBV11-2 12 CASSLGRDSLTF
TRBV6-9 14 CASFRTILVETQYF
TRBV29-1 11 CSALGGPEAFF
TRBV24-1 15 CATSDPGGGAYTQYF
TRBV10-3 13 CAISLAGDNEQFF
TRBV2 15 CASSAPGGAGYGYTF
TRBV10-3 14 CAIRAGLATDTQYF
TRBV6-1 16 CASSASGADSNQPQHF
TRBV6-5 16 CASSYSWGRSPETQYF
TRBV2 12 CASRGTGHGYTF
TRBV7-6 17 CASSGLAGGESTDTQYF
TRBV28 15 CASRKDRGHTDTQYF
TRBV5-1 14 CASNRDSVGNEQFF
TRBV5-1 14 CASRGLAHPDTQYF
TRBV6-1 16 CASSEAAGFSGDTQYF
TRBV3-1/TRBV3-2 18 CASNKGTSPTSGTDTQYF
TRBV4-2 15 CASSQASGQNQPQHF
TRBV6-2/TRBV6-3 15 CASSSLLSGTRTQYF
TRBV19 13 CASSGQGEQPQHF
TRBV19 12 CASTRDRGEAFF